This record looks at one TCR beta chain sequence and its context. Its target is unknown. This record belongs to a study of T-cell memory formation after mild COVID-19. Points from the study as a whole: Among clones peaking at day 37 in the second wave, SARS-CoV-2 specificity remained unconfirmed. Some SARS-CoV-2-responding clones were already detected in memory before infection. Balance between CD4 and CD8 was seen in clones contracting day 15 to 85, and a CD4+ lean was seen in later expanders.

Amplification by 5'RACE using constant-segment primers produced TCR alpha and TCR beta cDNA libraries that carried sample barcodes and UMIs. TCRdb redid the calling of the 5' RACE reads with MiXCR, one entry per CDR3 protein. The data show roughly 190,000 distinct CDR3 sequences, roughly 10% seen once. This CDR3 spans 15 amino acids. The J segment lost 3 bases and the V segment lost 4 bases, leaving 6 bases of the junction unmatched. The germline CDR1 and CDR2 sequences are SGHRS and YFSETQ. The TCR comes from a man aged 18 to 30 who had mild COVID-19 (a few samples of this study predate the infection). Cell type and time point are not known. The chain combines TRBV5-1 with TRBJ2-2, with 7 bases fitting TRBD1. Material: PBMCs or a T cell subset sorted from them (not recorded which). CDR3 sequence reads: CASSRDRADTGELFF. CDR3 in DNA: TGCGCCAGCAGCCGTGACAGGGCGGACACCGGGGAGCTGTTTTTT.